What follows are 29 T cell receptor beta chains derived from one specimen sequenced in a study of cytomegalovirus exposure and HLA in healthy donors. Primers: 60 Vbeta forward and 13 Jbeta reverse. The protocol was immunoSEQ multiplex PCR, while the TCRdb copy is restricted to in-frame clones and leaves out a portion. The sample carries about 95,000 clones, about 81% recorded once. Sequences were obtained from PBMCs. The receptors were sampled from a young man in good health and CMV-seropositive.

V usage is TRBV28 and J usage is TRBJ1-2, with 7 nucleotides matching TRBD1. The CDR3 spans 14 residues. Germline loops: CDR1 MDHEN, CDR2 SYDVKM. The V segment lost 6 bases and the J segment 6 bases; nucleotides outside the gene matches: 10. The CDR3 nucleotides are TGTGCCAGCAGAAACATAGACAGGGTAGATGGCTACACCTTC. Protein sequence: CASRNIDRVDGYTF.

V is TRBV27 and J is TRBJ1-3; 7 nucleotides match TRBD1. Germline V gives CDR1 MNHEY, CDR2 SMNVEV (reference sequence). The V and J ends lost 4 bases and 0 bases, in that order; junction bases with no gene match: 6. The CDR3 runs to 16 residues. The CDR3 DNA sequence: TGTGCCAGCAGTTCCCGACAGGGCTACTCTGGAAACACCATATATTTT. This gives the protein CASSSRQGYSGNTIYF.

This chain joins TRBV5-3 and TRBJ2-5, with a tentative D call TRBD1 (6 bases). The J call is in doubt because the DNA end fits TRBJ2-7 better. TRBV5-3 qualifies as an ORF whose function is uncertain. The CDR3 has 19 amino acids. This CDR3 is CARSLDEGLGTGLGYEQYF. CDR3 nucleotides: TGTGCCAGAAGCTTGGATGAAGGGTTGGGCACAGGGTTGGGCTACGAGCAGTACTTC.

The chain joins TRBV6-6 to TRBJ2-2; TRBD2 might be the D (6 bases). This CDR3 contains 16 residues. V was shortened by 7 bases and J by 4 bases, with 19 bases between the two germline ends. Germline V gene sequence: CDR1 MNHNY, CDR2 SVGAGI (reference sequence). In nucleotides, the CDR3 is TGTGCCAGCACCCAATGGCAGGCGGGGACCACCGGGGAGCTGTTTTTT. It encodes CASTQWQAGTTGELFF.

The chain carries TRBV5-1 and TRBJ2-2, with a tentative D call TRBD2 (5 bases). The germline V gene has CDR1 SGHRS and CDR2 YFSETQ. With 0 bases removed from V and 0 bases from J, the gap between germline ends came to 6 bases. CDR3 length equals 15 residues. CDR3 nucleotides: TGCGCCAGCAGCTTGGCGGGGACGAACACCGGGGAGCTGTTTTTT. Translated, it gives CASSLAGTNTGELFF.

The gene calls are TRBV13 and TRBJ1-3, with D uncertain. The germline gives CDR1 PRHDT, CDR2 FYEKMQ (reference sequence). CDR3 length equals 14 residues. Between the trimmed V and J ends, which lost 3 bases and 0 bases, there was a span of 6 bases. The CDR3 sequence: CASSLTGSGNTIYF. Written as DNA, the CDR3 is TGTGCCAGCAGCTTGACGGGCTCTGGAAACACCATATATTTT.

This clone was observed a handful of times. The sample holds other DNA sequences that translate to the same CDR3. V gene TRBV5-4 combines with J gene TRBJ1-2; weak D call: TRBD1 (6 bases). From germline, CDR1 is SGHNT and CDR2 YYREEE (reference sequence). V lost 4 bases to trimming and J lost 2 bases, with 9 bases between them. This CDR3 is built from 13 residues. The CDR3 coding sequence is TGTGCCAGCAGCCCGGACAGCAACTATGGCTACACCTTC. It yields the protein CASSPDSNYGYTF.

This sequence joins TRBV4-1 and TRBJ1-6; D perhaps matches TRBD1 (6 bases). V dropped 0 bases and J dropped 6 bases, with 15 bases sitting between them. Germline V gene data show CDR1 as MGHRA and CDR2 as YSYEKL. The CDR3 runs 17 residues. The CDR3 loop is CASSQDLSRTVNSPLHF. The DNA for the CDR3 is TGCGCCAGCAGCCAAGATCTTTCTCGGACAGTTAATTCACCCCTCCACTTT.

The V call is TRBV15, the J call TRBJ2-7; 12 nucleotides line up with TRBD2. The CDR3 extends over 15 amino acids. J lost 4 bases, V lost 1 base, and 2 bases had no gene match. The germline V gene has CDR1 LNHNV and CDR2 YYDKDF (reference sequence). The CDR3 bases are TGTGCCACCAGCAGAGGTACTAGCGGGGGGTACGAGCAGTACTTC. This sequence encodes CATSRGTSGGYEQYF.

V and J are TRBV6-6 and TRBJ1-3, with D tentatively TRBD1 (5 bases). The CDR3 extends over 14 amino acids. Trimming pared 5 bases from V and 2 bases from J, leaving 10 bases between. The germline CDR1 and CDR2 sequences are MNHNY and SVGAGI (reference sequence). CDR3 bases: TGTGCCAGCAGTCCTGGCAGGGCTGGAAACACCATATATTTT. This codes for CASSPGRAGNTIYF.

The chain employs TRBV5-1 and TRBJ2-3, with a tentative D call TRBD2 (6 bases). This CDR3 spans 15 amino acids. Germline assignment: CDR1 SGHRS and CDR2 YFSETQ. The V gene lost 1 base and the J gene lost 0 bases, with 9 bases spanning the gap. The CDR3 coding sequence is TGCGCCAGCAGCTTGTTTAGCGGAAGCACAGATACGCAGTATTTT. Its protein is CASSLFSGSTDTQYF.

The V call is TRBV5-1, the J call TRBJ1-5, with 7 nucleotides matching TRBD1. CDR1 and CDR2 (germline): SGHRS, YFSETQ. The CDR3 extends over 14 amino acids. V trimming: 4 bases; J trimming: 2 bases; junction bases outside the gene matches: 3. CDR3 in DNA: TGCGCCAGCAGCATAGGACAGGGCAATCAGCCCCAGCATTTT. It specifies CASSIGQGNQPQHF.

V usage is TRBV5-6 and J usage is TRBJ1-1, with 8 nucleotides matching TRBD1. V lost 0 bases to trimming and J lost 5 bases; unmatched junction nucleotides: 6. The CDR3 totals 15 residues. CDR1 and CDR2 (germline): SGHDT, YYEEEE. The CDR3 DNA reads as TGTGCCAGCAGCTTGGTGCAGGGGGCGCAAACTGAAGCTTTCTTT. Translating gives CASSLVQGAQTEAFF. The full variable domain, completed using reference TRBV5-6 and TRBJ1-1, is DAGVTQSPTHLIKTRGQQVTLRCSPKSGHDTVSWYQQALGQGPQFIFQYYEEEERQRGNFPDRFSGHQFPNYSSELNVNALLLGDSALYLCASSLVQGAQTEAFFGQGTRLTVV.

In the case of this clone: A read error may produce the germline difference seen at one junction end. The chain combines TRBV5-1 with TRBJ2-1; a weak D match, TRBD2 (5 bases). CDR3 size: 16 residues. Germline lookup yields CDR1 SGHRS and CDR2 YFSETQ. CDR3 in DNA: TGCGCCAGCAGCTCGGAGGTAACCCTAGGTATGAATGGGCAGTTCTTC. Protein sequence: CASSSEVTLGMNGQFF.

This clone occurred a few times. The CDR3: CASSLEDWSYEQYF. CDR3 nucleotide sequence: TGTGCCAGCAGCTTAGAGGACTGGTCCTACGAGCAGTACTTC. V usage is TRBV7-2 and J usage is TRBJ2-7, with D possibly TRBD2 on 5 matching bases. This CDR3 is 14 amino acids long. Trimming cost V 1 base and J 1 base, with 8 bases left between them. Germline V lookup: CDR1 SGHTA, CDR2 FQGNSA.

This clone was seen a handful of times. The chain couples TRBV11-2 to TRBJ2-5; D is possibly TRBD1 (6 bases). The end of the DNA aligns better with TRBJ2-7, so the J call may be wrong. There are 16 residues in the CDR3. CDR1 is SGHAT, CDR2 FQNNGV, per germline. CDR3: CASSLEGGQIIYEQYF. Here the CDR3 DNA reads TGTGCCAGCAGCTTAGAAGGCGGACAGATAATCTACGAGCAGTACTTC.

This chain connects TRBV2 to TRBJ1-1; D unresolved. V lost 6 bases to trimming and J lost 2 bases, with 13 bases between them. The CDR3 consists of 14 residues. Germline V gene sequence: CDR1 SNHLY, CDR2 FYNNEI. CDR3 sequence: CASSARGKNTEAFF. The CDR3, as DNA: TGTGCCAGCAGCGCCAGAGGCAAAAACACTGAAGCTTTCTTT.

The V gene is TRBV19, the J gene TRBJ2-1, with 7 bases matching TRBD1. Germline V lookup: CDR1 LNHDA, CDR2 SQIVND (reference sequence). J gave up 4 bases and V 3 bases, and 9 bases lay outside the gene matches. This CDR3 contains 16 residues. The CDR3 region has the DNA TGTGCCAGTAGTATTCAACAGGGGCCCACTTACAATGAGCAGTTCTTC. As protein: CASSIQQGPTYNEQFF.

This chain uses TRBV2 with TRBJ1-1; tentative D call: TRBD1 (6 bases). The CDR3 sequence is 14 residues long. Trimming cost V 6 bases and J 7 bases, with 18 bases left between them. CDR1 and CDR2 from the germline V gene are SNHLY and FYNNEI. CDR3 in DNA: TGTGCCAGCAGCTCGGGGCCCAGGGGCATTGAAGCTTTCTTT. Translating it yields CASSSGPRGIEAFF.

This sequence joins TRBV28 and TRBJ1-2; TRBD1 might be the D (5 bases). Germline V gene data show CDR1 as MDHEN and CDR2 as SYDVKM. The CDR3 runs 15 residues. The V gene lost 5 bases and the J gene lost 4 bases, with 17 bases spanning the gap. The CDR3 is CASSKPGLEGYGYTF. The CDR3 DNA is TGTGCCAGCAGTAAGCCGGGACTGGAAGGCTATGGCTACACCTTC.

The rearrangement joins TRBV5-1 to TRBJ1-2; no reliable D call. Deletions cut 3 bases from V and 6 bases from J, with 15 bases between. The germline CDR1 and CDR2 sequences are SGHRS and YFSETQ. The CDR3 extends over 14 amino acids. CDR3 nucleotides: TGCGCCAGCAGCTCAGGTTCTATCGGCGATGGCTACACCTTC. It translates to CASSSGSIGDGYTF.

V and J are TRBV5-1 and TRBJ2-7; D is ambiguous. Per germline, CDR1 SGHRS and CDR2 YFSETQ. This CDR3 comprises 15 residues. Trimming cost V 1 base and J 2 bases, with 13 bases left between them. CDR3 sequence: CASSLPQVTPYEQYF. DNA of the CDR3: TGCGCCAGCAGCTTGCCCCAGGTTACACCCTACGAGCAGTACTTC.

The chain carries TRBV28 and TRBJ2-3; the match to TRBD2 covers 10 bases. V was clipped by 1 base and J by 3 bases; unmatched bases: 4. The germline gives CDR1 MDHEN, CDR2 SYDVKM. The CDR3 spans 16 residues. This CDR3 reads CASSLSASGGTDTQYF. CDR3 coding DNA: TGTGCCAGCAGTTTATCGGCTAGCGGGGGTACAGATACGCAGTATTTT.

This chain links TRBV7-8 with TRBJ2-7, with D maybe TRBD1 (6 bases). Trimming left V 5 bases short and J 0 bases short, with 11 bases between. This CDR3 has 14 amino acids. Looked up from germline, CDR1 is SGHVS and CDR2 is FQNEAQ. The CDR3 sequence is CASSPDRYSYEQYF. The CDR3 coding sequence is TGTGCCAGCAGCCCCGACAGGTACTCCTACGAGCAGTACTTC.

This clone was counted a single time. This rearrangement joins TRBV7-9 to TRBJ2-3; 11 bases fit TRBD2. Unmatched junction bases numbered 7, after V lost 2 bases and J lost 6 bases. The CDR3 loop spans 16 amino acids. CDR1 is SEHNR, CDR2 FQNEAQ, per germline (reference sequence). The CDR3 nucleotides are TGTGCCAGCAGCTTACCGGAGAGACTAGCGGGGGATACGCAGTATTTT. Translated, it gives CASSLPERLAGDTQYF.

This clone was recorded a few times. This chain joins TRBV5-8 and TRBJ2-3; 13 positions agree with TRBD2. The germline V gene has CDR1 SGHTS and CDR2 YDEGEE. J was trimmed by 2 bases and V by 0 bases; bases with no gene match: 3. The CDR3 has 17 residues. The CDR3 region is CASSLATSGGYTDTQYF. CDR3 DNA sequence: TGTGCCAGCAGCTTGGCGACTAGCGGGGGGTACACAGATACGCAGTATTTT.

The chain uses TRBV30 and TRBJ1-6; D remains ambiguous. V lost 0 bases and J 6 bases, leaving 12 bases between the germline ends. Per germline, CDR1 GTSNPN and CDR2 SVGIG (reference sequence). This CDR3 region has 15 residues. The CDR3 DNA follows: TGTGCCTGGAGTGTCTCGCCCGGGTTTAATTCACCCCTCCACTTT. It encodes CAWSVSPGFNSPLHF.

This rearrangement joins TRBV19 to TRBJ1-5, with D uncertain. Germline V gene data show CDR1 as LNHDA and CDR2 as SQIVND (reference sequence). The CDR3 consists of 18 residues. V was cut by 1 base and J by 0 bases, with 16 bases left in between. The CDR3 spells CASSIAPWEGDSNQPQHF. The CDR3 nucleotides are TGTGCCAGTAGTATAGCCCCCTGGGAGGGAGATAGCAATCAGCCCCAGCATTTT. Supplemented by reference TRBV19 and TRBJ1-5, the full variable domain reads DGGITQSPKYLFRKEGQNVTLSCEQNLNHDAMYWYRQDPGQGLRLIYYSQIVNDFQKGDIAEGYSVSREKKESFPLTVTSAQKNPTAFYLCASSIAPWEGDSNQPQHFGDGTRLSIL.

This clone was picked up a small number of times. This chain links TRBV6-4 with TRBJ1-5; perhaps TRBD1 as D (6 bases). The CDR3 runs to 13 residues. Germline V gene sequence: CDR1 MRHNA, CDR2 SNTAGT. V was pared by 6 bases and J by 2 bases, with 8 bases between. The CDR3 coding sequence is TGTGCCAGCAGCCCAGGGGGCAATCAGCCCCAGCATTTT. This gives the protein CASSPGGNQPQHF.